Presented here are 9 T cell receptor beta chains from one specimen sequenced in a study of shared T cell receptors in the human thymus. Repertoires were generated with immunoSEQ multiplex PCR, while TCRdb's copy carries only in-frame clones and drops some. The sample includes approximately 580,000 clones, 78% of them seen just once. This same sample was also taken into another study, of human thymus T cells.

The specimen sequenced was thymocytes. The receptors here all came from a boy under two years old with a congenital heart defect.

The rearrangement joins TRBV29-1 to TRBJ1-1; D unresolved. Germline V CDR1 and CDR2: SQVTM, ANQGSEA. The CDR3 length is 13 residues. V lost 1 base, J lost 1 base, and 7 bases lay in between. The CDR3 region is CSVEARRNTEAFF. DNA of the CDR3: TGCAGCGTTGAAGCCCGCAGGAACACTGAAGCTTTCTTT.

In its sample, this clone was seen once. The chain couples TRBV4-1 to TRBJ1-1; 7 bases line up with TRBD1. The ends lost 1 base at V and 0 bases at J; junction bases unmatched: 8. Per the germline V gene, CDR1 is MGHRA and CDR2 is YSYEKL. The CDR3 is made up of 17 amino acids. This CDR3 reads CASSQADQQGLNTEAFF. In nucleotides, the CDR3 is TGCGCCAGCAGCCAAGCCGACCAACAGGGGCTGAACACTGAAGCTTTCTTT.

The chain combines TRBV25-1 with TRBJ2-5, with 8 bases fitting TRBD1. Per germline, CDR1 MGHDK and CDR2 SYGVNS. The CDR3 runs to 13 residues. V lost 8 bases, J lost 5 bases, and 7 bases stayed unmatched. CDR3 coding DNA: TGTGCCAGCTTCCTGGACAGGGAGGAGACCCAGTACTTC. Protein product: CASFLDREETQYF.

The CDR3 nucleotides are TGCGCCAGCAGCCAAGAGATTGGGGGGAGGAGTGCCAAAAACATTCAGTACTTC. Amino acid sequence: CASSQEIGGRSAKNIQYF. This sequence joins TRBV4-3 and TRBJ2-4, with D perhaps TRBD2 (6 bases). The V end was cut by 0 bases, the J end by 1 base, with 16 bases between. The germline V gene encodes CDR1 LGHNA and CDR2 YSLEER. The CDR3 runs 18 residues.

The chain carries TRBV7-8 and TRBJ1-2; D gene ambiguous. CDR1 is SGHVS and CDR2 is FQNEAQ in the germline V gene. This CDR3 is built from 14 residues. Trimming shortened V by 1 base and J by 3 bases, and 9 bases separated the two germline ends. CDR3 in amino acids: CASSLGEDYYGYTF. In DNA, the CDR3 is TGTGCCAGCAGCTTAGGGGAGGATTACTATGGCTACACCTTC.

The gene calls are TRBV5-6 and TRBJ2-1, with 7 bases lining up with TRBD2. V lost 2 bases to trimming and J lost 4 bases; unmatched junction nucleotides: 6. Germline CDR1 SGHDT, CDR2 YYEEEE. The CDR3 loop spans 15 amino acids. The CDR3 reads CASSFLAEGYNEQFF. CDR3 nucleotides: TGTGCCAGCAGCTTCCTAGCGGAGGGGTACAATGAGCAGTTCTTC.

This clone was seen a single time. The V call is TRBV4-3, the J call TRBJ2-4; a possible D gene is TRBD1 (6 bases). The CDR3 extends over 15 amino acids. Germline CDR1 and CDR2: LGHNA and YSLEER. Trimming left V 6 bases short and J 0 bases short, with 12 bases between. CDR3 in DNA: TGCGCCAGCAGTTGGGACACCGTAGCCAAAAACATTCAGTACTTC. Encoded protein: CASSWDTVAKNIQYF.

This rearrangement joins TRBV7-8 to TRBJ2-1; tentative D call: TRBD2 (5 bases). The germline V gene encodes CDR1 SGHVS and CDR2 FQNEAQ. This CDR3 region has 16 residues. The V end lost 3 bases, the J end lost 7 bases, and 19 bases lay between the germline ends. CDR3: CASSFGLARVGNEQFF. CDR3 DNA sequence: TGTGCCAGCAGCTTTGGACTGGCGAGGGTGGGAAATGAGCAGTTCTTC. Together with reference TRBV7-8 and TRBJ2-1, the CDR3 gives the full variable domain: GAGVSQSPRYKVAKRGQDVALRCDPISGHVSLFWYQQALGQGPEFLTYFQNEAQLDKSGLPSDRFFAERPEGSVSTLKIQRTQQEDSAVYLCASSFGLARVGNEQFFGPGTRLTVL.

The chain has TRBV5-5 and TRBJ2-2; 8 positions agree with TRBD2. This CDR3 region has 18 residues. CDR1 is SGHKS, CDR2 YYEKEE, per germline (reference sequence). Trimming at V came to 5 bases and at J to 7 bases, leaving 19 bases not matched to a gene. The CDR3 region has the DNA TGTGCCAGCAGGCCCCGTCTTCGAGTAGCGGGATCCTTCGGGGAGCTGTTTTTT. Protein: CASRPRLRVAGSFGELFF. The whole variable domain, filled in from reference TRBV5-5 and TRBJ2-2, reads DAGVTQSPTHLIKTRGQQVTLRCSPISGHKSVSWYQQVLGQGPQFIFQYYEKEERGRGNFPDRFSARQFPNYSSELNVNALLLGDSALYLCASRPRLRVAGSFGELFFGEGSRLTVL.